These 29 T cell receptor beta chains came from one sample sequenced in a study of cytomegalovirus exposure and HLA in healthy donors. The PCR was carried out with 60 Vbeta primers and 13 Jbeta primers. Sequencing used immunoSEQ multiplex PCR; TCRdb keeps in-frame clones, though not all of them. Among about 140,000 clones, roughly 79% were seen once, and the ten largest hold approximately 0.97%. The sample consisted of PBMCs. The receptors derive from a man aged 18 to 30 in good health and CMV-seronegative.

V is TRBV19 and J is TRBJ2-3; the D gene is possibly TRBD1 (5 bases). CDR3 length: 15 residues. The V gene's germline CDR1 is LNHDA and CDR2 SQIVND (reference sequence). V shed 6 bases and J shed 0 bases, with 13 bases lying between them. CDR3 nucleotide sequence: TGTGCCAGTAGCCAGGGTACCACTAGCACAGATACGCAGTATTTT. Translated, it gives CASSQGTTSTDTQYF.

A single count supports this clone. The chain combines TRBV11-2 with TRBJ1-4; D is perhaps TRBD1 (5 bases). The CDR3 covers 15 residues. Deletions cut 0 bases from V and 8 bases from J, with 13 bases between. Germline values: CDR1 SGHAT, CDR2 FQNNGV. The CDR3 DNA reads TGTGCCAGCAGCTTAGATGATTGGGAGGGGGAAAAACTGTTTTTT. It encodes CASSLDDWEGEKLFF.

The chain has TRBV5-4 and TRBJ2-3; 9 positions match TRBD2. Germline lookup yields CDR1 SGHNT and CDR2 YYREEE (reference sequence). The trim removed 0 bases at V and 6 bases at J, leaving 8 bases unmatched. The CDR3 loop spans 16 amino acids. CDR3 sequence: CASSLVAGGPGDTQYF. As DNA, the CDR3 is TGTGCCAGCAGCTTGGTGGCGGGGGGGCCCGGGGATACGCAGTATTTT. The whole variable domain, filled in from reference TRBV5-4 and TRBJ2-3, reads ETGVTQSPTHLIKTRGQQVTLRCSSQSGHNTVSWYQQALGQGPQFIFQYYREEENGRGNFPPRFSGLQFPNYSSELNVNALELDDSALYLCASSLVAGGPGDTQYFGPGTRLTVL.

The chain joins TRBV5-1 to TRBJ2-2; tentatively, D is TRBD1 (6 bases). There are 14 residues in the CDR3. V lost 0 bases and J 7 bases, leaving 10 bases between the germline ends. In germline, CDR1 is SGHRS, CDR2 YFSETQ. The CDR3 DNA follows: TGCGCCAGCAGCTTGGAACAGGGACACGGGGAGCTGTTTTTT. Translated, it gives CASSLEQGHGELFF.

The chain couples TRBV6-5 to TRBJ1-2; tentatively, D is TRBD1 (5 bases). Trimming cost V 7 bases and J 4 bases, with 13 bases left between them. Germline CDR1 and CDR2: MNHEY and SVGAGI. The CDR3 is made up of 13 amino acids. The CDR3 DNA reads as TGTGCCAGCACGAGGACAAACGGCTATGGCTACACCTTC. It is translated as CASTRTNGYGYTF.

This rearrangement joins TRBV6-1 to TRBJ1-5, with D possibly matching TRBD1 (5 bases). In germline, CDR1 is MNHNS, CDR2 SASEGT. Trimming left V 3 bases short and J 2 bases short, with 23 bases between. CDR3 length equals 19 residues. This CDR3 reads CASSEFLQGEVERNQPQHF. CDR3 DNA: TGTGCCAGCAGTGAGTTTCTGCAGGGTGAGGTCGAGCGCAATCAGCCCCAGCATTTT.

The CDR3 here is CASSQQGPYEQYF. CDR3 DNA sequence: TGTGCCAGCAGTCAACAGGGTCCCTACGAGCAGTACTTC. J is TRBJ2-7 and V is TRBV27; weak D call: TRBD1 (6 bases). The CDR3 is made up of 13 amino acids. Trimming stripped 5 bases from V and 2 bases from J, with 10 bases between. CDR1 MNHEY and CDR2 SMNVEV come from the germline V gene (reference sequence).

The rearrangement joins TRBV30 to TRBJ2-7, with TRBD1 matching 12 bases. Looked up from germline, CDR1 is GTSNPN and CDR2 is SVGIG (reference sequence). CDR3 size: 15 residues. Trimming cost V 3 bases and J 5 bases; bases outside gene matches: 8. CDR3 nucleotides: TGTGCCTGGAGCGCCCCGGGACAGGGGGCCGACGAGCAGTACTTC. Residues: CAWSAPGQGADEQYF.

The chain joins TRBV30 to TRBJ2-1; possible D gene TRBD2, 5 bases. Trimming shortened V by 4 bases and J by 5 bases, and 21 bases separated the two germline ends. The germline V gene has CDR1 GTSNPN and CDR2 SVGIG (reference sequence). The CDR3 has 16 residues. The DNA of the CDR3 is TGTGCCTGGAAACGAATCGGGGTGTCCCCTAACAATGAGCAGTTCTTC. Its translation is CAWKRIGVSPNNEQFF.

Note on this clone: The sample contains more than one DNA sequence encoding this CDR3. J is TRBJ1-2 and V is TRBV13; TRBD1 might be the D (5 bases). This CDR3 has 16 amino acids. Trimming removed 3 bases from V and 3 bases from J, with 17 bases in between. Germline loops: CDR1 PRHDT, CDR2 FYEKMQ (reference sequence). The CDR3 sequence is CASSFGRGMSHYGYTF. CDR3 coding DNA: TGTGCCAGCAGCTTCGGTCGGGGGATGTCCCACTATGGCTACACCTTC.

This clone was picked up a small number of times. In DNA, the CDR3 is TGTGCCAGCAGTGATCGAGAGACACTCTACGAGCAGTACTTC. Translating gives CASSDRETLYEQYF. This rearrangement joins TRBV6-1 to TRBJ2-7; D gene unclear. The CDR3 runs to 14 residues. Per the germline V gene, CDR1 is MNHNS and CDR2 is SASEGT. Trimming took off 3 bases at V and 3 bases at J, with 12 bases between the two ends.

The gene calls are TRBV6-5 and TRBJ1-2, with D uncertain. CDR3 length: 15 residues. V was cut by 0 bases and J by 4 bases, with 12 bases left in between. The germline CDR1 and CDR2 sequences are MNHEY and SVGAGI. The CDR3 coding sequence is TGTGCCAGCAGTTACTCGATTTGGCAGGTCTATGGCTACACCTTC. It specifies CASSYSIWQVYGYTF.

J is TRBJ1-2 and V is TRBV19, with a tentative D call TRBD1 (6 bases). Germline lookup yields CDR1 LNHDA and CDR2 SQIVND (reference sequence). With 3 bases removed from V and 2 bases from J, the gap between germline ends came to 13 bases. The CDR3 sequence is 15 residues long. The CDR3 DNA follows: TGTGCCAGTAGTATCAGGGGCCCGGGGAACTATGGCTACACCTTC. This codes for CASSIRGPGNYGYTF.

The chain is built from TRBV7-2 and TRBJ1-2; no clear D. With 3 bases removed from V and 8 bases from J, the gap between germline ends came to 4 bases. The CDR3 totals 10 residues. Per the germline V gene, CDR1 is SGHTA and CDR2 is FQGNSA. The CDR3 spells CASSLRGYTF. CDR3 sequence (DNA): TGTGCCAGCAGCTTGCGCGGCTACACCTTC.

The chain is built from TRBV7-2 and TRBJ2-1; D might be TRBD1 (6 bases). CDR1 and CDR2 from the germline V gene are SGHTA and FQGNSA. CDR3 length: 13 residues. V lost 5 bases to trimming and J lost 12 bases, with 17 bases between them. CDR3 sequence: CASSNSQGGMQFF. The CDR3 nucleotides read TGTGCCAGCAGCAACTCACAGGGTGGGATGCAGTTCTTC.

This rearrangement joins TRBV7-9 to TRBJ1-2, with D unclear. Germline assignment: CDR1 SEHNR and CDR2 FQNEAQ (reference sequence). V lost 5 bases to trimming and J lost 5 bases, with 15 bases between them. The CDR3 spans 14 residues. CDR3 sequence: CASSRTTGSYGYTF. In DNA, the CDR3 is TGTGCCAGCAGCAGAACCACCGGGTCATATGGCTACACCTTC.

This clone was seen a few times. The gene calls are TRBV15 and TRBJ1-1; 8 bases agree with TRBD1. The length of the CDR3 is 16 residues. The V gene end was trimmed by 1 base and the J gene end by 6 bases; junction bases not matched to a gene: 10. Germline V gene sequence: CDR1 LNHNV, CDR2 YYDKDF (reference sequence). The CDR3 sequence: CATSRGPLTGGPEAFF. In DNA, the CDR3 is TGTGCCACCAGCAGAGGACCACTCACAGGGGGACCTGAAGCTTTCTTT.

This chain uses TRBV5-5 with TRBJ2-1, with TRBD1 as a possible D gene (7 bases). The CDR3 is 17 amino acids. V was clipped by 1 base and J by 5 bases, with 19 bases between them. Germline V lookup: CDR1 SGHKS, CDR2 YYEKEE (reference sequence). CDR3 DNA sequence: TGTGCCAGCAGCTTGACCCCGACAGGGAGGTTCGACAATGAGCAGTTCTTC. It codes for CASSLTPTGRFDNEQFF. Filled out from reference TRBV5-5 and TRBJ2-1, the complete variable domain reads DAGVTQSPTHLIKTRGQQVTLRCSPISGHKSVSWYQQVLGQGPQFIFQYYEKEERGRGNFPDRFSARQFPNYSSELNVNALLLGDSALYLCASSLTPTGRFDNEQFFGPGTRLTVL.

The chain couples TRBV21-1 to TRBJ1-2; TRBD1 was called by the table and not checked on the DNA. TRBV21-1 is deemed a pseudogene. The CDR3 has 15 residues. CDR3 DNA sequence: TGTGCCAGCAGCGACCAGGCTAAATCTAACTATGGCTACACCTTC. Translating gives CASSDQAKSNYGYTF.

This chain joins TRBV4-1 and TRBJ1-3; no definite D call. The CDR3 has 17 amino acids. V was clipped by 1 base and J by 0 bases, with 13 bases between them. Germline CDR1 MGHRA, CDR2 YSYEKL. DNA of the CDR3: TGCGCCAGCAGCCAAGCATTTTCCGGGAACTCTGGAAACACCATATATTTT. As protein: CASSQAFSGNSGNTIYF.

The chain has TRBV7-2 and TRBJ2-1, with D possibly TRBD1 on 6 matching bases. Germline V gives CDR1 SGHTA, CDR2 FQGNSA. There are 15 residues in the CDR3. The V and J ends lost 4 bases and 0 bases respectively, with 10 bases between them. The CDR3 loop is CASSSGVGSYNEQFF. For the CDR3, the DNA is TGTGCCAGCAGCTCAGGGGTCGGCTCCTACAATGAGCAGTTCTTC.

The chain has TRBV9 and TRBJ2-7; D is ambiguous. The CDR3 contains 16 residues. With 0 bases removed from V and 1 base from J, the gap between germline ends came to 14 bases. Germline V gives CDR1 SGDLS, CDR2 YYNGEE. The CDR3 nucleotides read TGTGCCAGCAGCGTAGAAGGTACTGGGCCATCCTACGAGCAGTACTTC. Protein: CASSVEGTGPSYEQYF.

The chain combines TRBV7-9 with TRBJ1-2, with TRBD1 as a possible D gene (5 bases). V lost 5 bases and J 6 bases, leaving 13 bases between the germline ends. The germline CDR1 and CDR2 sequences are SEHNR and FQNEAQ (reference sequence). The CDR3 is made up of 13 amino acids. CDR3 in DNA: TGTGCCAGCAGCCGGGGGATTGAGGATGGCTACACCTTC. Translating it yields CASSRGIEDGYTF.

This chain links TRBV9 with TRBJ1-3, with 7 bases that match TRBD1. Trimming took 3 bases from V and 1 from J; bases not matched to a gene: 4. This CDR3 contains 15 residues. CDR1 and CDR2 from the germline V gene are SGDLS and YYNGEE. The CDR3 loop reads CASSERGLSGNTIYF. In nucleotides, the CDR3 is TGTGCCAGCAGCGAAAGGGGGCTTTCTGGAAACACCATATATTTT.

V and J are TRBV19 and TRBJ1-6; no clear D gene. The V gene's germline CDR1 is LNHDA and CDR2 SQIVND (reference sequence). The CDR3 sequence is 13 residues long. V dropped 5 bases and J dropped 8 bases, with 10 bases sitting between them. The CDR3 sequence is CASSVQEDSPLHF. CDR3 nucleotides: TGTGCCAGTAGTGTCCAGGAGGATTCACCCCTCCACTTT.

This chain uses TRBV11-2 with TRBJ1-2; no clear D gene. V lost 1 base and J lost 5, with 8 bases in between. There are 13 residues in the CDR3. The germline V gene encodes CDR1 SGHAT and CDR2 FQNNGV. DNA for the CDR3: TGTGCCAGCAGCTTAGCGGCCGGGTATGGCTACACCTTC. It codes for CASSLAAGYGYTF.

The V gene is TRBV6-5, the J gene TRBJ1-2; 8 positions match TRBD1. With 7 bases clipped from V and 8 bases from J, the junction kept 15 bases outside the gene matches. The germline CDR1 and CDR2 sequences are MNHEY and SVGAGI. The CDR3 covers 15 residues. CDR3 amino acids: CASTGGPQGAGGYTF. In DNA, the CDR3 is TGTGCCAGCACGGGGGGACCCCAGGGGGCTGGCGGCTACACCTTC.

The rearrangement links TRBV7-8 to TRBJ1-1; unclear D gene. This CDR3 is built from 15 residues. V lost 1 base and J lost 1, with 10 bases in between. Germline CDR1 is SGHVS and CDR2 is FQNEAQ. The CDR3 reads CASSLDFRENTEAFF. The DNA for the CDR3 is TGTGCCAGCAGCTTAGATTTTCGGGAGAACACTGAAGCTTTCTTT.

The V and J genes are TRBV29-1 and TRBJ2-7, with 8 bases identical to TRBD1. This CDR3 is 15 amino acids long. Trimming cost V 6 bases and J 4 bases; bases outside gene matches: 14. Germline CDR1 is SQVTM and CDR2 is ANQGSEA. The CDR3 sequence is CSVSGSETGVYEQYF. In nucleotides, the CDR3 is TGCAGCGTGTCGGGGTCCGAGACAGGGGTGTACGAGCAGTACTTC.